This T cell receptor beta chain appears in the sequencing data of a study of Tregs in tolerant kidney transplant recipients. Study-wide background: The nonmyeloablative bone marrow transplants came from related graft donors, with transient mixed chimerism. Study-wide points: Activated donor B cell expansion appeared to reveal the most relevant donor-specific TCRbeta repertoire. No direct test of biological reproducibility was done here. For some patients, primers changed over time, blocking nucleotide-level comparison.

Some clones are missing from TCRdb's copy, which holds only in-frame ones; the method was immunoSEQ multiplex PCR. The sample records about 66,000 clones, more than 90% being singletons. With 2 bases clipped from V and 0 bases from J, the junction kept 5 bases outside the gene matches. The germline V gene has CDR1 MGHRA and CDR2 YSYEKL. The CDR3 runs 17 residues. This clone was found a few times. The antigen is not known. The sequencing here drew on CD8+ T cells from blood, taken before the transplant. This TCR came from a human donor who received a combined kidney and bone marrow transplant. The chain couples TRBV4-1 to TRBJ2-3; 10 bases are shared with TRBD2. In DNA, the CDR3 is TGCGCCAGCAGCCAAACCTTGACTAGCGGGAGCACAGATACGCAGTATTTT. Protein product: CASSQTLTSGSTDTQYF.